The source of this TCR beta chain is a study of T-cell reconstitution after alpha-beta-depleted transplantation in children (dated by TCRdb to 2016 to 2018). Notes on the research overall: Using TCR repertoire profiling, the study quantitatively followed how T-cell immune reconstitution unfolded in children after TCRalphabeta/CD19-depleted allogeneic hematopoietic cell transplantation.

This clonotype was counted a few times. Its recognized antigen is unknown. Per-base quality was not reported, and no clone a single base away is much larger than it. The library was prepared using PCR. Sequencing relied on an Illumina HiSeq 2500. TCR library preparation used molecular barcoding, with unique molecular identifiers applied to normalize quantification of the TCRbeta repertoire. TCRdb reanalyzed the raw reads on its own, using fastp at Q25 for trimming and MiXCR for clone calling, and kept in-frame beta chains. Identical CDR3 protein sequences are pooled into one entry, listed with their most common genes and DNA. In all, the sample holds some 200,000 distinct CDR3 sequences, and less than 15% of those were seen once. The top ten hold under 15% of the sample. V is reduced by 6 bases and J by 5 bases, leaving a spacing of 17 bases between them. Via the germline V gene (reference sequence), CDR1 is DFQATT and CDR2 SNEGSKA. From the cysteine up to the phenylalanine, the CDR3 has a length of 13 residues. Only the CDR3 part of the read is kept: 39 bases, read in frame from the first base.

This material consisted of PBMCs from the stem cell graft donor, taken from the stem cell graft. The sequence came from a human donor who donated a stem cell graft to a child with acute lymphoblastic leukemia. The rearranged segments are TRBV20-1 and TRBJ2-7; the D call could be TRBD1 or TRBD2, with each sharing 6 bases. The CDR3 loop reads CSAQRGVRDEQYF. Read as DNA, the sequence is TGCAGTGCCCAAAGGGGGGTGCGCGACGAGCAGTACTTC.